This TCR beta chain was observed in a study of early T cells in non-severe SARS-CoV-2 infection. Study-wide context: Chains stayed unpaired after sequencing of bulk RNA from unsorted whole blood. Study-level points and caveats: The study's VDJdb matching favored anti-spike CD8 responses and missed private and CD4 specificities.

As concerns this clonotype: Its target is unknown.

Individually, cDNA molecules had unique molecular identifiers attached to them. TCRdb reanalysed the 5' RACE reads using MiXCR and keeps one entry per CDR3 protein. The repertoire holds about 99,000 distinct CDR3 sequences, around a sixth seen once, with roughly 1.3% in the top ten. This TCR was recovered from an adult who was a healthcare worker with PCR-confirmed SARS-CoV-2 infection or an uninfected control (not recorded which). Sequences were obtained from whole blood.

CDR3 region: CSASISWGQPQHF. The DNA for the CDR3 is TGCAGTGCTAGTATTAGCTGGGGACAGCCCCAGCATTTT. This chain links TRBV20-1 with TRBJ1-5; D unresolved. CDR1 and CDR2 (germline): DFQATT, SNEGSKA (reference sequence). CDR3 size: 13 residues. Trimming stripped 3 bases from V and 7 bases from J, with 13 bases between.